One and the same sample provided the 18 T cell receptor beta chains below, sequenced in a study of ipilimumab plus nivolumab after autologous stem cell transplantation. Only in-frame clones appear in the TCRdb table, and some are missing; sequencing was by immunoSEQ multiplex PCR. The sample records some 46,000 clones, 70% to 90% being singletons. Here the sequenced sample was PBMCs, taken in a trial of ipilimumab plus nivolumab as post-transplant consolidation. The receptors stem from a male donor with multiple myeloma.

The gene calls are TRBV4-1 and TRBJ1-2; tentatively, D is TRBD1 (6 bases). Trimming removed 1 base at V and 5 bases at J, with 14 bases between. The CDR3 is 15 residues long. Germline values: CDR1 MGHRA, CDR2 YSYEKL. DNA for the CDR3: TGCGCCAGCAGCCAAGGGGCAGGGGTAGGGTATGGCTACACCTTC. It is translated as CASSQGAGVGYGYTF.

The chain recombines TRBV5-1 with TRBJ1-1, with a weak D call TRBD1 (6 bases). Between the trimmed V and J ends, which lost 5 bases and 3 bases, there was a span of 14 bases. CDR3 length: 14 amino acids. Germline loops: CDR1 SGHRS, CDR2 YFSETQ. The CDR3 DNA sequence: TGCGCCAGCAGGTCACATCAGGGGTACACTGAAGCTTTCTTT. Protein sequence: CASRSHQGYTEAFF.

The chain combines TRBV7-2 with TRBJ2-5; D ambiguous. The ends were cut back, 1 base at V and 6 bases at J, with 9 bases in the middle. The germline V gene has CDR1 SGHTA and CDR2 FQGNSA. The length of the CDR3 is 13 residues. The CDR3 nucleotides are TGTGCCAGCAGCTTAGGGCCCTCCCAGACCCAGTACTTC. This encodes CASSLGPSQTQYF.

The V gene is TRBV7-8, the J gene TRBJ1-3, with a tentative D call TRBD1 (5 bases). V was shortened by 10 bases and J by 0 bases, with 10 bases between the two germline ends. The germline CDR1 and CDR2 sequences are SGHVS and FQNEAQ. The CDR3 totals 13 residues. The CDR3 DNA follows: TGTGCCACCCAGACAGACTCTGGAAACACCATATATTTT. It codes for CATQTDSGNTIYF.

This clone was observed a single time. The rearrangement joins TRBV5-6 to TRBJ1-1; D remains unclear. V lost 1 base and J lost 2, with 0 bases in between. Germline lookup yields CDR1 SGHDT and CDR2 YYEEEE. The CDR3 totals 11 residues. Here the CDR3 DNA reads TGTGCCAGCAGCTTGAACACTGAAGCTTTCTTT. This translates into CASSLNTEAFF. The complete variable domain, with remaining parts taken from reference TRBV5-6 and TRBJ1-1, reads DAGVTQSPTHLIKTRGQQVTLRCSPKSGHDTVSWYQQALGQGPQFIFQYYEEEERQRGNFPDRFSGHQFPNYSSELNVNALLLGDSALYLCASSLNTEAFFGQGTRLTVV.

V and J are TRBV7-2 and TRBJ1-5, with TRBD1 matching 9 bases. Germline CDR1 SGHTA, CDR2 FQGNSA. The CDR3 sequence is 13 residues long. J lost 6 bases, V lost 4 bases, and 1 base had no gene match. Written as DNA, the CDR3 is TGTGCCAGCAGCTCGACAGGGGGTCAGCCCCAGCATTTT. It specifies CASSSTGGQPQHF.

CDR3 protein: CASSKTGELFF. The CDR3 region has the DNA TGTGCCAGCAGCAAAACCGGGGAGCTGTTTTTT. The V call is TRBV11-3, the J call TRBJ2-2; D gene uncertain. Germline-derived CDR1 and CDR2 are SGHNT and YENEEA. There are 11 residues in the CDR3. V lost 5 bases and J 5 bases, leaving 3 bases between the germline ends.

This clone has a handful of counts. The genes are TRBV7-8 and TRBJ1-4, with D unclear. This CDR3 is built from 13 residues. V was shortened by 6 bases and J by 10 bases, with 15 bases between the two germline ends. Per the germline V gene, CDR1 is SGHVS and CDR2 is FQNEAQ. The CDR3 DNA sequence: TGTGCCAGCAGTCCAGGAGGCGGCTTAAAACTGTTTTTT. It encodes CASSPGGGLKLFF.

The V call is TRBV4-1, the J call TRBJ2-1; 9 bases map to TRBD2. The V gene end was trimmed by 2 bases and the J gene end by 10 bases; junction bases not matched to a gene: 9. The germline V gene has CDR1 MGHRA and CDR2 YSYEKL. CDR3 length: 15 residues. The CDR3 DNA reads as TGCGCCAGCAGCCAACTCGGGACTAGCCTGGGCGAGCAGTTCTTC. This gives the protein CASSQLGTSLGEQFF.

This sequence joins TRBV5-1 and TRBJ1-1, with 7 bases lining up with TRBD1. The CDR3 loop spans 15 amino acids. Germline V gene data show CDR1 as SGHRS and CDR2 as YFSETQ. The J segment lost 10 bases and the V segment lost 1 base, leaving 13 bases of the junction unmatched. The CDR3 DNA is TGCGCCAGCAGCTTGACCGGGACAGCCTCTACGGGAGCTTTCTTT. Its translation is CASSLTGTASTGAFF.

The chain employs TRBV7-2 and TRBJ1-5, with D unresolved. Between the trimmed V and J ends, which lost 1 base and 4 bases, there was a span of 5 bases. The CDR3 has 13 residues. Germline CDR1 and CDR2: SGHTA and FQGNSA. This CDR3 is CASSLEENQPQHF. In nucleotides, the CDR3 is TGTGCCAGCAGCTTAGAAGAAAATCAGCCCCAGCATTTT.

CDR3 nucleotides: TGTGCCAGCAGTCTAGCGGGAGCATCCGACAATGAGCAGTTCTTC. It specifies CASSLAGASDNEQFF. The gene calls are TRBV25-1 and TRBJ2-1; TRBD2 matches 10 bases. With 5 bases clipped from V and 5 bases from J, the junction kept 6 bases outside the gene matches. The CDR3 has 15 amino acids. CDR1 and CDR2 from the germline V gene are MGHDK and SYGVNS.

CDR3 DNA sequence: TGTGCCAGCAGCCAAGATCCAAGGGCCGACACTGAAGCTTTCTTT. Translating it yields CASSQDPRADTEAFF. The chain links TRBV4-2 to TRBJ1-1; D remains ambiguous. CDR3 length: 15 amino acids. The V end was cut by 0 bases, the J end by 3 bases, with 11 bases between. Germline CDR1 is LGHNA and CDR2 is YNFKEQ.

This clone was seen just once. The V gene is TRBV5-4, the J gene TRBJ1-2, with D perhaps TRBD1 (5 bases). V lost 0 bases and J 4 bases, leaving 10 bases between the germline ends. Germline V gene data show CDR1 as SGHNT and CDR2 as YYREEE (reference sequence). CDR3 length: 14 amino acids. CDR3 coding DNA: TGTGCCAGCAGCTTGGCGGCTGGGGGCTATGGCTACACCTTC. Translated: CASSLAAGGYGYTF.

The rearrangement joins TRBV6-5 to TRBJ2-7, with D maybe TRBD2 (6 bases). The germline CDR1 and CDR2 sequences are MNHEY and SVGAGI. The CDR3 is 15 amino acids. V lost 6 bases and J lost 2, with 17 bases in between. CDR3 in amino acids: CASRYGGGAPYEQYF. As DNA, the CDR3 is TGTGCCAGCAGGTACGGCGGCGGGGCTCCCTACGAGCAGTACTTC.

The chain recombines TRBV2 with TRBJ2-5; 8 bases are a match to TRBD2. Germline CDR1 is SNHLY and CDR2 is FYNNEI. This CDR3 has 14 amino acids. Germline trimming cut 9 bases from V and 4 bases from J; bases unmatched to any gene: 10. CDR3 DNA: TGTGCCAGGACCTATGGCCTAGCGGGAGAGACCCAGTACTTC. This sequence encodes CARTYGLAGETQYF.

This clone appeared a single time. The chain uses TRBV9 and TRBJ2-7, with TRBD1 identical over 9 bases. V gave up 4 bases and J gave up 3 bases; unmatched junction bases: 5. The germline gives CDR1 SGDLS, CDR2 YYNGEE. The CDR3 runs to 14 residues. CDR3 bases: TGTGCCAGCAGCCCTGGGACAGGGTTCTACGAGCAGTACTTC. Translation gives CASSPGTGFYEQYF.

This CDR3 is CASSVGTGKETQYF. For the CDR3, the DNA is TGTGCCAGCAGCGTAGGAACAGGGAAAGAGACCCAGTACTTC. This rearrangement joins TRBV9 to TRBJ2-5; D might be TRBD1 (6 bases). Germline loops: CDR1 SGDLS, CDR2 YYNGEE. The CDR3 has 14 amino acids. V lost 0 bases and J lost 3, with 9 bases in between.